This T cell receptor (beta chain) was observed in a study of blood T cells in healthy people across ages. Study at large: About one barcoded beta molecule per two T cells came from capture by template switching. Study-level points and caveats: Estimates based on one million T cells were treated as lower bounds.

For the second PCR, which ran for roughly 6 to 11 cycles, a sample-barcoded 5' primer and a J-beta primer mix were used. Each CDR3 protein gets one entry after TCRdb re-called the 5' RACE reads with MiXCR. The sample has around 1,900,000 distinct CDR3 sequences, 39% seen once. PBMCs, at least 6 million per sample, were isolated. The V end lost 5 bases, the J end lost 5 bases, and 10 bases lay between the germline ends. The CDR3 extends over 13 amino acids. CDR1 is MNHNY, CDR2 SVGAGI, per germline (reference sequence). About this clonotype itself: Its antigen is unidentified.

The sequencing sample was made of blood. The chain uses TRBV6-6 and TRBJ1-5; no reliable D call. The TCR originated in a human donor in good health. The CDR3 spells CASSQVPYQPQHF. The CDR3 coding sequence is TGTGCCAGCAGTCAAGTTCCTTATCAGCCCCAGCATTTT.